Listed here are 24 T cell receptor beta chains from one sample, sequenced in a study of tumor and adjacent non-tumor tissue in lung cancer. A modified ARM-PCR protocol with three rounds of nested PCR amplified TCRbeta. Each CDR3 protein is one row after TCRdb ran MiXCR on the multiplex PCR reads. This sample yields around 100,000 distinct CDR3 sequences, of which roughly 60% are seen a single time; roughly 19% belongs to the top ten. The template was RNA from unsorted bulk tissue. This non-tumor lung sample came from over 3 cm beyond the tumor edge. Sequences were obtained from distant non-tumor lung tissue. The receptors here all came from a man aged 25-45 years with non-small cell lung cancer.

The chain employs TRBV11-1 and TRBJ1-2; D gene ambiguous. Per the germline V gene, CDR1 is SGHAT and CDR2 is FQDESV (reference sequence). The V gene lost 1 base and the J gene lost 8 bases, with 17 bases spanning the gap. The CDR3 extends over 15 amino acids. The CDR3 spells CASSLDLRPSDGYTF. In DNA, the CDR3 is TGTGCCAGCAGCTTAGACCTAAGGCCCAGCGACGGCTACACCTTC.

A word on this clonotype: Because the CDR3 is missing its conserved closing phenylalanine or tryptophan, this is likely a read error. V gene TRBV11-3 combines with J gene TRBJ1-4; D not certain. The CDR3 is 13 amino acids. CDR1 SGHNT and CDR2 YENEEA come from the germline V gene. CDR3 bases: TGTACCAGCAGTTTAGTGTCCGGTGAAAAACTGTTTTCT. It is translated as CTSSLVSGEKLFS.

Remarks on this clonotype: Likely a read error: the CDR3 ends without its conserved phenylalanine or tryptophan. The CDR3 bases are TGTGCCAGCAGCAGGGACAACGAGCAGTACCTC. It yields the protein CASSRDNEQYL. The gene calls are TRBV7-9 and TRBJ2-7, with TRBD1 as a possible D gene (6 bases). The CDR3 sequence is 11 residues long. V shed 5 bases and J shed 5 bases, with 7 bases lying between them. The germline V gene has CDR1 SEHNR and CDR2 FQNEAQ (reference sequence).

This clonotype was observed many times. The chain carries TRBV5-6 and TRBJ2-3, with D unresolved. The CDR3 consists of 13 residues. CDR1 and CDR2 (germline): SGHDT, YYEEEE. V lost 4 bases, J lost 3 bases, and 9 bases lay in between. The CDR3 loop reads CASSALITDTQYF. CDR3 sequence (DNA): TGTGCCAGCAGCGCTTTAATAACAGATACGCAGTATTTT.

Of note for this clonotype: One end of the junction fails to match germline, which may point to a read error. The chain has TRBV4-3 and TRBJ2-3; TRBD2 aligns across 8 bases. This CDR3 contains 15 residues. CDR1 LGHNA and CDR2 YSLEER come from the germline V gene. For the CDR3, the DNA is TGCGCCAGCGGCCAAGATCACGGGGGGGCAGATACGCAGTATTTT. This gives the protein CASGQDHGGADTQYF.

Of note for this clonotype: No conserved phenylalanine or tryptophan ends this CDR3, so it is likely a read error. The chain recombines TRBV6-6 with TRBJ1-2, with TRBD1 matching 8 bases. From germline, CDR1 is MNHNY and CDR2 SVGAGI (reference sequence). The trim removed 3 bases at V and 2 bases at J, leaving 5 bases unmatched. This CDR3 region has 15 residues. Here the CDR3 reads CASSYGDRTNYGYTV. The CDR3 region has the DNA TGTGCCAGCAGTTATGGGGACAGGACCAACTATGGCTACACCGTC.

As regards this clonotype: One base away lies a much larger clone, so this may be a sequencing read error. The V gene is TRBV11-2, the J gene TRBJ1-1, with D possibly matching TRBD1 (6 bases). The CDR3 spans 12 residues. The germline V gene encodes CDR1 SGHAT and CDR2 FQNNGV. The CDR3 DNA reads TGTGCCAGCAGCTTTGGGGACATTGAAGCGTTCTTT. Its protein is CASSFGDIEAFF.

This clonotype was detected once. A much larger clonotype is one base distant, so this may be a read error. The rearrangement joins TRBV4-3 to TRBJ1-5, with TRBD1 matching over 7 bases. Germline assignment: CDR1 LGHNA and CDR2 YSLEER. This CDR3 contains 15 residues. Here the CDR3 reads CAGSQDGGGGQPQHF. The CDR3 region has the DNA TGCGCCGGCAGCCAAGATGGAGGGGGCGGCCAGCCCCAGCATTTT.

This clonotype was seen just once. The chain couples TRBV20-1 to TRBJ2-3, with 7 positions matching TRBD2. Trimming removed 6 bases from V and 14 bases from J; junction bases left unmatched: 20. This CDR3 has 14 amino acids. Germline V gives CDR1 DFQATT, CDR2 SNEGSKA (reference sequence). CDR3 bases: TGCAGTGCGGTAAGCGGACTAGTTCTAGATACACTGTATTTT. The encoded protein is CSAVSGLVLDTLYF.

The V and J genes are TRBV3-1 and TRBJ2-3; D is unclear. The CDR3 has 13 amino acids. Germline V gives CDR1 LGHDT, CDR2 YNNKEL (reference sequence). Trimming stripped 4 bases from V and 4 bases from J, with 9 bases between. The CDR3: CASSPAWADTQYF. In nucleotides, the CDR3 is TGTGCCAGCAGCCCTGCATGGGCAGATACGCAGTATTTT.

Worth noting for this clonotype: At one end, the junction sequence differs from germline, possibly due to a read error. This chain connects TRBV12-3 or TRBV12-4 to TRBJ2-3, with 8 bases fitting TRBD1. This CDR3 comprises 16 residues. The DNA for the CDR3 is TGTGCCAGCGGGGAGACAGGGGCCAGGGACGCAGGTACGCATTATTTT. This gives the protein CASGETGARDAGTHYF.

The chain recombines TRBV4-3 with TRBJ2-2; 9 bases match TRBD2. Germline lookup yields CDR1 LGHNA and CDR2 YSLEER. V shed 3 bases and J 9 bases; nucleotides not matched to a gene: 8. CDR3 length: 15 residues. The CDR3 loop reads CASSQTSGATRELFF. The CDR3 region has the DNA TGCGCCAGCAGCCAGACTAGCGGTGCTACCAGGGAGCTGTTTTTT.

In regard to this clonotype: Germline is not matched at one junction end, which may reflect a read error. The chain links TRBV7-8 to TRBJ1-1; no definite D call. The germline gives CDR1 SGHVS, CDR2 FQNEAQ. The CDR3 extends over 13 amino acids. CDR3 sequence: CVSSSRPETEASF. The CDR3 region has the DNA TGTGTCAGCAGCTCGAGACCCGAAACTGAAGCTTCCTTT.

In the case of this clonotype: Mismatch with germline at one junction end may stem from a read error. The rearrangement joins TRBV4-1 to TRBJ2-7, with TRBD2 matching over 7 bases. The CDR3 extends over 16 amino acids. Germline-derived CDR1 and CDR2 are MGHRA and YSYEKL. The CDR3 DNA reads TGCGGCAGCAGCCAAGATGAGACGGGGGGTGCGTGCGAGCAGTACTTC. The encoded protein is CGSSQDETGGACEQYF.

Regarding this clonotype: The germline gene is not matched at one end of the junction; a read error may be the cause. This rearrangement joins TRBV11-2 to TRBJ2-6, with D possibly being TRBD1 (6 bases). This CDR3 region has 18 residues. Germline V gene lookup returns CDR1 SGHAT and CDR2 FQNNGV. CDR3 protein: CASSLLTGPDSGANLLTF. In nucleotides, the CDR3 is TGTGCCAGCAGCTTATTGACAGGCCCAGACTCTGGGGCCAACCTCCTGACTTTC.

The chain carries TRBV5-4 and TRBJ1-1; possible D gene TRBD1, 5 bases. V lost 5 bases to trimming and J lost 2 bases, with 13 bases between them. The CDR3 loop spans 14 amino acids. Germline-derived CDR1 and CDR2 are SGHNT and YYREEE (reference sequence). CDR3 in amino acids: CASSPGRDNTEAFF. The DNA for the CDR3 is TGTGCCAGCAGTCCAGGCAGGGATAACACTGAAGCTTTCTTT. Looking up the rest from reference TRBV5-4 and TRBJ1-1 gives the full variable domain: ETGVTQSPTHLIKTRGQQVTLRCSSQSGHNTVSWYQQALGQGPQFIFQYYREEENGRGNFPPRFSGLQFPNYSSELNVNALELDDSALYLCASSPGRDNTEAFFGQGTRLTVV.

This clonotype was picked up a small number of times. A read error may explain this, as a much larger clone is one base away. The chain is built from TRBV20-1 and TRBJ1-2; 9 bases agree with TRBD1. The CDR3 is 12 residues long. Germline V gene sequence: CDR1 DFQATT, CDR2 SNEGSKA (reference sequence). The V segment lost 8 bases and the J segment 8 bases; nucleotides outside the gene matches: 9. CDR3 sequence: CSPTGGIGGYTF. CDR3 in DNA: TGCAGTCCTACAGGGGGCATAGGAGGCTACACCTTC.

V gene TRBV10-3 combines with J gene TRBJ2-7; the match to TRBD2 covers 8 bases. Per the germline V gene, CDR1 is ENHRY and CDR2 is SYGVKD. The CDR3 is 12 amino acids. The junction had 2 bases not matched to a gene; V was cut back by 5 bases and J by 5 bases. CDR3 protein: CAISTSGDEQYF. CDR3 nucleotide sequence: TGTGCCATCAGTACTAGCGGAGACGAGCAGTACTTC.

On this clonotype itself: A read error may explain this, as a much larger clone is one base away. This chain connects TRBV7-9 to TRBJ1-4; D ambiguous. The CDR3 is made up of 14 amino acids. Germline loops: CDR1 SEHNR, CDR2 FQNEAQ (reference sequence). Trimming took off 1 base at V and 6 bases at J, with 9 bases between the two ends. This chain's CDR3 is CASSLVGIDEKLFF. The CDR3 DNA follows: TGTGCCAGCAGCTTAGTTGGTATAGATGAAAAACTGTTTTTT.

A word on this clonotype: The CDR3 does not close with the conserved phenylalanine or tryptophan, likely indicating a read error. This chain connects TRBV6-1 to TRBJ2-5; D gene unclear. The germline V gene has CDR1 MNHNS and CDR2 SASEGT. The CDR3 sequence is 13 residues long. This chain's CDR3 is CVSSEWYQETQYI. The CDR3 nucleotides read TGTGTCAGCAGTGAATGGTACCAAGAGACCCAGTACATC.

Ten or more counts support this clonotype. The rearrangement joins TRBV11-2 to TRBJ2-3, with a possible D match to TRBD1 (7 bases). The CDR3 runs to 14 residues. The V gene's germline CDR1 is SGHAT and CDR2 FQNNGV. V was pared by 1 base and J by 4 bases, with 9 bases between. In nucleotides, the CDR3 is TGTGCCAGCAGCTTAGGCAGGGGGGCAGATACGCAGTATTTT. It encodes CASSLGRGADTQYF.

Worth noting for this clonotype: Likely a read error: the CDR3 ends without its conserved phenylalanine or tryptophan. J is TRBJ2-1 and V is TRBV20-1; D possibly corresponds to TRBD2 (5 bases). In germline, CDR1 is DFQATT, CDR2 SNEGSKA (reference sequence). There are 15 residues in the CDR3. Trimming pared 0 bases from V and 4 bases from J, leaving 13 bases between. CDR3 DNA sequence: TGCAGTGCTAGAGATCTGAGGGCCGATTACAATGAGCAGTTCCTC. Residues: CSARDLRADYNEQFL.

J is TRBJ2-7 and V is TRBV6-1; D could derive from TRBD1 or TRBD2 (5 bases each). CDR1 MNHNS and CDR2 SASEGT come from the germline V gene. This CDR3 has 15 amino acids. Deletions cut 0 bases from V and 5 bases from J, with 14 bases between. CDR3 sequence: CASSEASGTHNEQYF. The DNA for the CDR3 is TGTGCCAGCAGTGAAGCGTCGGGGACCCACAACGAGCAGTACTTC.

V is TRBV6-1 and J is TRBJ1-5; no reliable D call. Per the germline V gene, CDR1 is MNHNS and CDR2 is SASEGT. V lost 6 bases and J 2 bases, leaving 14 bases between the germline ends. CDR3 length: 15 residues. The CDR3, as DNA: TGTGCCAGCAGCACACAAGTGATGGGCAATCAGCCCCAGCATTTT. Residues: CASSTQVMGNQPQHF.